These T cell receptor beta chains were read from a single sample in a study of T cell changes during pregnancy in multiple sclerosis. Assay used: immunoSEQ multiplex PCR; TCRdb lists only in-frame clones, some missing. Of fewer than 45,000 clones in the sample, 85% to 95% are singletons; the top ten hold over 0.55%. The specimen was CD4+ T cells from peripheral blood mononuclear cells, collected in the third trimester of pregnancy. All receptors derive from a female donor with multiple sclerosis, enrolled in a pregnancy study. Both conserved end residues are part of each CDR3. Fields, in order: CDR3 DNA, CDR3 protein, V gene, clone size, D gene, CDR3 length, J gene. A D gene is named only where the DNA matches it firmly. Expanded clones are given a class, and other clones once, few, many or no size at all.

TGCGCCAGCAGCTCCCAGTGGGACAGGGGGAATCTTTCCTATGGCTACACCTTC CASSSQWDRGNLSYGYTF TRBV4-1 . TRBD1 18 TRBJ1-2
TGTGCCAGCAGCTTAGAACAGACCAGAATCGGGGAGCATTTT CASSLEQTRIGEHF TRBV7-8 . . 14 TRBJ1-5
TGTGCCAGCAGCCCCGGGACAGGACTTAATTCACCCCTCCACTTT CASSPGTGLNSPLHF TRBV6-5 few TRBD1 15 TRBJ1-6
TGTGCCAGTGATCGGACAGCACCTAATAGCAATCAGCCCCAGCATTTT CASDRTAPNSNQPQHF TRBV28 . . 16 TRBJ1-5
TGTGCCAGTTCGGATAGCTGGAACACCGGGGAGCTGTTTTTT CASSDSWNTGELFF TRBV25-1 . . 14 TRBJ2-2
TGTGCCAGCAGCTTAATAAGGGAGACTGAAGCTTTCTTT CASSLIRETEAFF TRBV7-3 . . 13 TRBJ1-1
TGTGCCAGCTCGGGAGGGCTAGCGGAGATCGAGCAGTACTTC CASSGGLAEIEQYF TRBV18 once TRBD2 14 TRBJ2-7
TGTGCCAGCAGCCAAGTCCAGGGGGACCTCCACACAAGTGGCTACACCTTC CASSQVQGDLHTSGYTF TRBV14 . TRBD1 17 TRBJ1-2
TGTGCCAGCAGCTTTTGGACAGGGCCTTCCTACGAGCAGTACTTC CASSFWTGPSYEQYF TRBV7-2 . TRBD1 15 TRBJ2-7
TGTGCCAGCAGCTTCCCCAAAGGAGGCACGTCAGATACGCAGTATTTT CASSFPKGGTSDTQYF TRBV5-4 . . 16 TRBJ2-3
TGTGCCAGCAGTGAACCTGGACTCCAGAGCTCTGGAAACACCATATATTTT CASSEPGLQSSGNTIYF TRBV2 . . 17 TRBJ1-3
TGTGCCAGCAGCCTGAGCACAGATACGCAGTATTTT CASSLSTDTQYF TRBV11-2 . . 12 TRBJ2-3
TGTGCCAGCTCACCACTGCTTGGACAGATGCCAACCTACGAGCAGTACTTC CASSPLLGQMPTYEQYF TRBV18 once . 17 TRBJ2-7
TGTGCCACCAGCAGAGGACAGAAGATTAACACTGAAGCTTTCTTT CATSRGQKINTEAFF TRBV15 . . 15 TRBJ1-1
TGCAGCGTTGCCCCGGGGTTTTCTGGAAACACCATATATTTT CSVAPGFSGNTIYF TRBV29-1 . . 14 TRBJ1-3
TGTGCCAGCAGTTTAATGGGGAGACTCTACGAGCAGTACTTC CASSLMGRLYEQYF TRBV27 . . 14 TRBJ2-7
TGTGCCAGCAGCCAGGAAACAGGTTCACCCCTCCACTTT CASSQETGSPLHF TRBV5-4 few . 13 TRBJ1-6
TGTGCCAGCAGCAAGGGACTAGCGGGACAAGAGACCCAGTACTTC CASSKGLAGQETQYF TRBV7-7 . TRBD2 15 TRBJ2-5
TGTGCCAGCAGCGTAGGGTTGGCAGGGGGAGAAAAACTGTTTTTT CASSVGLAGGEKLFF TRBV9 . TRBD1 15 TRBJ1-4
TGTGCCAGCAGCCCGGGACAGCGCGGGAACACCATATATTTT CASSPGQRGNTIYF TRBV11-2 . TRBD1 14 TRBJ1-3
TGTGCCAGCAGGGCACAGGCTAAACAAGAGACCCAGTACTTC CASRAQAKQETQYF TRBV5-5 . . 14 TRBJ2-5
TGTGCCAGCAGTGAAGAAATGGGACATTACAATGAGCAGTTCTTC CASSEEMGHYNEQFF TRBV6-1 . . 15 TRBJ2-1
TGTGCCAGTAGTCGCCAAACGACAGGGGGCAAGAATGGCTACACCTTC CASSRQTTGGKNGYTF TRBV19 . TRBD1 16 TRBJ1-2
TGTGCCAGTCGCGGGATTGTACATCAGCCCCAGCATTTT CASRGIVHQPQHF TRBV19 . . 13 TRBJ1-5